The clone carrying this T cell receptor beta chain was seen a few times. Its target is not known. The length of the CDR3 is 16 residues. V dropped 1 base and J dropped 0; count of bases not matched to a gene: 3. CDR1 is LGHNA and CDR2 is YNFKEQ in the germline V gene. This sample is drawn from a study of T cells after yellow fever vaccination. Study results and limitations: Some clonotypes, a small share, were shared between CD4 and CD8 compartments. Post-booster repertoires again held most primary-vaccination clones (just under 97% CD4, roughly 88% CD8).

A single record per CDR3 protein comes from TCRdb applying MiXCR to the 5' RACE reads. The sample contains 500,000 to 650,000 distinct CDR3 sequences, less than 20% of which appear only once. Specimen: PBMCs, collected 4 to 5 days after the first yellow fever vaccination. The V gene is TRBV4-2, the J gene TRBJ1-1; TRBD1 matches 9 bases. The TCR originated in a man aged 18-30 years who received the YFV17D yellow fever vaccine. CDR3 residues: CASSQGGTGLNTEAFF. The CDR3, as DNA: TGTGCCAGCAGCCAAGGTGGGACAGGGCTGAACACTGAAGCTTTCTTT.